Listed below are T cell receptor beta chains from one sample, sequenced in a study of blood T cell repertoires in COVID-19. Produced via immunoSEQ multiplex PCR; TCRdb's table is partial and in-frame only. The top ten clones hold under 8% of a sample with 45,000 to 60,000 clones, more than 75% of them seen once. Sequenced input: peripheral blood. The receptors stem from a human donor with active COVID-19. The donor label of this sample is uncertain. Both conserved end residues are part of each CDR3. A D gene is named only where the DNA matches it firmly. Rows give clone size only sometimes, using once, few, many, or a class for an expanded clone.

abundance: -
len: 12
j_gene: TRBJ2-3
d_gene: TRBD2
v_gene: TRBV12-3/TRBV12-4
CDR3nt: TGTGCCAGCAGTCCCCCGGGGGGTACGCAGTATTTT
CDR3aa: CASSPPGGTQYF

abundance: -
len: 15
j_gene: TRBJ2-1
d_gene: TRBD2
v_gene: TRBV5-4
CDR3nt: TGTGCCAGCAGCTTTTTAGCGGGAGGAGACAATGAGCAGTTCTTC
CDR3aa: CASSFLAGGDNEQFF

abundance: -
len: 15
j_gene: TRBJ1-4
d_gene: TRBD1
v_gene: TRBV7-7
CDR3nt: TGTGCTAGCAGCAAAACAGGGGCAACTAATGAAAAACTGTTTTTT
CDR3aa: CASSKTGATNEKLFF

abundance: -
len: 13
j_gene: TRBJ1-1
d_gene: -
v_gene: TRBV30
CDR3nt: TGTGCCTGCCGGATCGGGGATCGGGCTGAAGCTTTCTTT
CDR3aa: CACRIGDRAEAFF

abundance: few
len: 15
j_gene: TRBJ2-2
d_gene: -
v_gene: TRBV25-1
CDR3nt: TGTGCCAGCAGTATTACCAACACCGCACCGTCGGAGCTGTTTTTT
CDR3aa: CASSITNTAPSELFF

abundance: few
len: 17
j_gene: TRBJ2-2
d_gene: TRBD2
v_gene: TRBV7-9
CDR3nt: TGTGCCAGCAGCTCCCCCCTAAGGGCTAGCGGCACCGGGGAGCTGTTTTTT
CDR3aa: CASSSPLRASGTGELFF

abundance: once
len: 14
j_gene: TRBJ2-4
d_gene: -
v_gene: TRBV27
CDR3nt: TGTGCCAGCAGTCCCGACAGGGAGGTGAACATTCAGTACTTC
CDR3aa: CASSPDREVNIQYF

abundance: -
len: 14
j_gene: TRBJ1-6
d_gene: -
v_gene: TRBV9
CDR3nt: TGTGCCAGCAGCGTAGATTGGGCAGGGGCACCCCTCCACTTT
CDR3aa: CASSVDWAGAPLHF

abundance: -
len: 13
j_gene: TRBJ1-3
d_gene: -
v_gene: TRBV30
CDR3nt: TGTGCCTGGATCAGGGATTCTGGAAACACCATATATTTT
CDR3aa: CAWIRDSGNTIYF

abundance: -
len: 14
j_gene: TRBJ2-7
d_gene: TRBD2
v_gene: TRBV7-3
CDR3nt: TGTGCCAGCAGCTTACTAGCGGGAGGGTACGAGCAGTACTTC
CDR3aa: CASSLLAGGYEQYF

abundance: once
len: 11
j_gene: TRBJ2-7
d_gene: -
v_gene: TRBV29-1
CDR3nt: TGCAGCGTGGCAACAGGAGACGAGCAGTACTTC
CDR3aa: CSVATGDEQYF

abundance: -
len: 13
j_gene: TRBJ1-5
d_gene: -
v_gene: TRBV11-3
CDR3nt: TGTGCCAGCAGCAGACAGGCCAATCAGCCCCAGCATTTT
CDR3aa: CASSRQANQPQHF

abundance: -
len: 17
j_gene: TRBJ2-5
d_gene: -
v_gene: TRBV7-9
CDR3nt: TGTGCCAGCAGCTTAGGTGCTAGTCTTGTGCTTCAAGAGACCCAGTACTTC
CDR3aa: CASSLGASLVLQETQYF

abundance: once
len: 14
j_gene: TRBJ2-7
d_gene: -
v_gene: TRBV5-1
CDR3nt: TGCGCCAGCAGCTTGGCCGGGGTCCGGGACGAGCAGTACTTC
CDR3aa: CASSLAGVRDEQYF

abundance: -
len: 17
j_gene: TRBJ2-1
d_gene: TRBD2
v_gene: TRBV4-1
CDR3nt: TGCGCCAGCAGCCAAGATCCCCCCCTAGCGGAAAACAATGAGCAGTTCTTC
CDR3aa: CASSQDPPLAENNEQFF

abundance: -
len: 16
j_gene: TRBJ2-3
d_gene: TRBD2
v_gene: TRBV7-2
CDR3nt: TGTGCCAGCAGCTCGGGACTAGCGGGGGTGTCAGATACGCAGTATTTT
CDR3aa: CASSSGLAGVSDTQYF

abundance: -
len: 14
j_gene: TRBJ2-1
d_gene: TRBD2
v_gene: TRBV11-2
CDR3nt: TGTGCCAGCAGCTTAGGCCGGGAGGGTAATGAGCAGTTCTTC
CDR3aa: CASSLGREGNEQFF

abundance: once
len: 16
j_gene: TRBJ2-2
d_gene: TRBD1
v_gene: TRBV11-1
CDR3nt: TGTGCCAGCAGCCCAGGACAGGGGGCGAGCACCGGGGAGCTGTTTTTT
CDR3aa: CASSPGQGASTGELFF

abundance: -
len: 14
j_gene: TRBJ1-6
d_gene: TRBD1
v_gene: TRBV18
CDR3nt: TGTGCCAGCTCGGATACAGGGGGCTCCTCACCCCTCCACTTT
CDR3aa: CASSDTGGSSPLHF

abundance: -
len: 12
j_gene: TRBJ2-7
d_gene: TRBD1
v_gene: TRBV2
CDR3nt: TGTTGCCCGGGACAGTCCCAGTACGAGCAGTACTTC
CDR3aa: CCPGQSQYEQYF

abundance: -
len: 14
j_gene: TRBJ2-1
d_gene: -
v_gene: TRBV18
CDR3nt: TGTGCCAGCTCATTATGGACAGAATACAATGAGCAGTTCTTC
CDR3aa: CASSLWTEYNEQFF

abundance: -
len: 15
j_gene: TRBJ2-2
d_gene: -
v_gene: TRBV30
CDR3nt: TGTGCCTGGAGTGGGCTAGCCACGAACACCGGGGAGCTGTTTTTT
CDR3aa: CAWSGLATNTGELFF

abundance: -
len: 14
j_gene: TRBJ2-1
d_gene: -
v_gene: TRBV7-9
CDR3nt: TGTGCCAGCAGCTTAGGTGTTAGGGGCAATGAGCAGTTCTTC
CDR3aa: CASSLGVRGNEQFF

abundance: few
len: 14
j_gene: TRBJ2-3
d_gene: -
v_gene: TRBV19
CDR3nt: TGTGCCAGTAGTTATCCAGGGCCCACAGATACGCAGTATTTT
CDR3aa: CASSYPGPTDTQYF

abundance: -
len: 14
j_gene: TRBJ2-5
d_gene: -
v_gene: TRBV6-5
CDR3nt: TGTGCCAGCAGCCAGGGGGACAGCGGGGAGACCCAGTACTTC
CDR3aa: CASSQGDSGETQYF

abundance: few
len: 14
j_gene: TRBJ1-2
d_gene: TRBD1
v_gene: TRBV30
CDR3nt: TGTGCCTGGAGCCGGGACAGAGGAGGGAATGGCTACACCTTC
CDR3aa: CAWSRDRGGNGYTF

abundance: once
len: 15
j_gene: TRBJ2-6
d_gene: -
v_gene: TRBV2
CDR3nt: TGTGCCAGCAGTGAAGTGTTCACTGGGGCCAACGTCCTGACTTTC
CDR3aa: CASSEVFTGANVLTF

abundance: -
len: 12
j_gene: TRBJ2-3
d_gene: -
v_gene: TRBV5-1
CDR3nt: TGCGCCAGCAGCCTCAGCACAGATACGCAGTATTTT
CDR3aa: CASSLSTDTQYF